This T cell receptor (beta chain) originates from a study of blood T cell repertoires in COVID-19. Profiling relied on immunoSEQ multiplex PCR, and the TCRdb table lists in-frame clones only, not all of them. The table records roughly 79,000 clones, 82% of them present only once. Germline V gives CDR1 SGHVS, CDR2 FQNEAQ. There are 15 residues in the CDR3. The V gene end was trimmed by 6 bases and the J gene end by 3 bases; junction bases not matched to a gene: 3. The source material was peripheral blood. The V and J genes are TRBV7-8 and TRBJ2-7; 15 positions agree with TRBD2. This receptor was identified in a human donor in a cohort sampled during active COVID-19. The CDR3 loop reads CASRRTSGGDYEQYF. CDR3 DNA sequence: TGTGCCAGCAGGCGGACTAGCGGGGGGGACTACGAGCAGTACTTC.